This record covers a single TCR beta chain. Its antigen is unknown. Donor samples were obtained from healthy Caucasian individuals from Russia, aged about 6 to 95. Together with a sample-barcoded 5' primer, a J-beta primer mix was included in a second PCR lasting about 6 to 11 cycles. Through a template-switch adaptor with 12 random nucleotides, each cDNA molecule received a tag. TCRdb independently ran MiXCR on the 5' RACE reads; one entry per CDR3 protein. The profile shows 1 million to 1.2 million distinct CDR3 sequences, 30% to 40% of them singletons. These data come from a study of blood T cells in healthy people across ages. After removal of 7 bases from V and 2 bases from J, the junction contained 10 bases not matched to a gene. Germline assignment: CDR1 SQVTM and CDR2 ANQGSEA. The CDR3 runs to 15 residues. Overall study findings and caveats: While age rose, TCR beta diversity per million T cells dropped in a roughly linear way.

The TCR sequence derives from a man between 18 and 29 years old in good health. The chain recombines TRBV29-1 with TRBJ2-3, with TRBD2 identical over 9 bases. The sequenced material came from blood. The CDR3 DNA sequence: TGCAGCGCCCAAGCCTCTAGCGGGGACACAGATACGCAGTATTTT. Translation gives CSAQASSGDTDTQYF.